These 9 T cell receptor beta chains were sequenced from one sample in a study of shared clonotypes between healthy human individuals (dated by TCRdb to the early 2020s). Libraries were built with the immunoSEQ multiplex PCR assay. This is the immuneACCESS table as TCRdb keeps it, with only in-frame sequences that have V and J called. A part of the clones is gone; compared with another copy, unresolved V genes explain less than half, and the rest is unexplained. Present in this sample are about 1.1 million clones, 75% to 85% of which were seen just once. The leading ten clones occupy roughly 0.65% of the sample. The sequencing input was memory CD4+ T cells from PBMCs. This sample's cell subset or site label indicates: CD45RA-negative fraction. The origin of the receptors is a man between 18 and 29 years old in good health. Some clones in this sample may be carry-over from other donors' samples.

This chain joins TRBV9 and TRBJ2-3; TRBD1 matches at 7 bases. Germline V lookup: CDR1 SGDLS, CDR2 YYNGEE. J was trimmed by 1 base and V by 3 bases; bases with no gene match: 5. The CDR3 contains 15 residues. The CDR3 loop is CASSADRRRTDTQYF. In DNA, the CDR3 is TGTGCCAGCAGCGCGGACAGGCGTCGCACAGATACGCAGTATTTT.

Regarding this clone: Other DNA sequences of this sample code for an identical CDR3. This sequence joins TRBV11-3 and TRBJ2-1; TRBD1 might be the D (6 bases). The CDR3 is 13 residues long. Trimming left V 5 bases short and J 4 bases short, with 9 bases between. Germline V gene sequence: CDR1 SGHNT, CDR2 YENEEA. The CDR3 loop is CASSRTAYNEQFF. CDR3 bases: TGTGCCAGCAGCAGGACAGCTTACAATGAGCAGTTCTTC.

V usage is TRBV6-1 and J usage is TRBJ2-7; TRBD1 or TRBD2 may be the D gene (5 bases each). V gave up 5 bases and J gave up 2 bases, with 13 bases separating them. The CDR3 contains 14 residues. From germline, CDR1 is MNHNS and CDR2 SASEGT. The CDR3 protein is CASSSGPGTYEQYF. CDR3 sequence (DNA): TGTGCCAGCAGTTCGGGACCGGGGACCTACGAGCAGTACTTC.

CDR3 in DNA: TGTGCCAGCAGCCAGGGGACGGCCGGGTTGGATGGCTACACCTTC. Its protein is CASSQGTAGLDGYTF. The chain combines TRBV6-1 with TRBJ1-2; a weak D match, TRBD1 (6 bases). CDR1 and CDR2 from the germline V gene are MNHNS and SASEGT. The CDR3 loop spans 15 amino acids. V shed 6 bases and J shed 6 bases, with 20 bases lying between them.

This clone occurred once. This chain joins TRBV7-2 and TRBJ2-3; TRBD2 aligns across 13 bases. V was clipped by 1 base and J by 7 bases; unmatched bases: 8. Germline CDR1 and CDR2: SGHTA and FQGNSA. This CDR3 is built from 17 residues. CDR3: CASSLVGLAGRQNTQYF. The CDR3 DNA reads TGTGCCAGCAGCTTAGTGGGACTAGCGGGGAGGCAAAATACGCAGTATTTT.

This clone was found a few times. The CDR3 DNA follows: TGTGCCAGCAGCCGGGACAGGGGGTCCAATCAGCCCCAGCATTTT. It encodes CASSRDRGSNQPQHF. The J gene is TRBJ1-5, the V gene TRBV2, with 11 bases fitting TRBD1. After removal of 6 bases from V and 3 bases from J, the junction contained 4 bases not matched to a gene. The CDR3 sequence is 15 residues long. Germline V CDR1 and CDR2: SNHLY, FYNNEI.

In DNA, the CDR3 is TGTGCTAGTGGTTCTGGACAGTTGTTTAACTATGGCTACACCTTC. It yields the protein CASGSGQLFNYGYTF. The chain couples TRBV12-5 to TRBJ1-2; a weak D match, TRBD1 (6 bases). CDR1 LGHNT and CDR2 FRNRAP come from the germline V gene. With 4 bases removed from V and 1 base from J, the gap between germline ends came to 13 bases. This CDR3 spans 15 amino acids.

This clone was recorded a few times. Different DNA sequences within this sample yield the same CDR3. V usage is TRBV30 and J usage is TRBJ1-1; D is ambiguous. Germline CDR1 and CDR2: GTSNPN and SVGIG (reference sequence). This CDR3 region has 14 residues. V was clipped by 3 bases and J by 1 base, with 12 bases between them. The CDR3 sequence is CAWRRRAANTEAFF. The CDR3 DNA sequence: TGTGCCTGGAGACGCCGAGCAGCGAACACTGAAGCTTTCTTT.

The chain joins TRBV18 to TRBJ1-3; the D gene is possibly TRBD1 (5 bases). CDR1 and CDR2 (germline): KGHSH, LQKENI. The length of the CDR3 is 17 residues. V lost 0 bases and J 4 bases, leaving 16 bases between the germline ends. The CDR3 spells CASSPPVGGARGNTIYF. DNA for the CDR3: TGTGCCAGCTCACCACCGGTCGGAGGGGCGAGGGGAAACACCATATATTTT.